This TCR beta chain was recorded in a study of radiotherapy plus CTLA-4 blockade in lung cancer. J gave up 2 bases and V 3 bases, and 3 bases lay outside the gene matches. The V gene's germline CDR1 is MGHDK and CDR2 SYGVNS. The CDR3 spans 16 residues. Enrolled patients, whose metastatic non-small-cell lung cancer was chemo-refractory, received focal radiation plus CTLA-4 blockade with ipilimumab. Whole-study findings and limits: Dynamics of early blood T cell clones, together with interferon-beta, were reportedly the best predictors of response.

Using immunoSEQ multiplex PCR, the repertoire was profiled, and TCRdb retains in-frame clones only, with some absent. The sample lists tens of thousands of clones; roughly 86% were seen once. Points on this clone: Its target is unknown.

The starting material was peripheral blood, obtained from a patient treated with radiotherapy plus ipilimumab. The chain combines TRBV25-1 with TRBJ2-5; TRBD2 matches 13 bases. This receptor was identified in a human donor with non-small cell lung cancer that progressed on radiotherapy plus ipilimumab. CDR3 in DNA: TGTGCCAGCAGTGAGGGACTAGCGGGGCAACAAGAGACCCAGTACTTC. Its protein product is CASSEGLAGQQETQYF.